A single sample gave rise to the 12 T cell receptor beta chains below, sequenced in a study of T cells in Graves' hyperthyroidism and ophthalmopathy. TCR beta CDR3 regions were amplified from RNA transcripts. Using the HTBI primer set, a first-round RT-PCR was run on the TCR CDR3. Each CDR3 protein is one row after TCRdb ran MiXCR on the multiplex PCR reads. The table lists about 600,000 distinct CDR3 sequences, roughly 15% of them singletons. What was sequenced was blood. The receptors shown here come from a woman between 35 and 50 years old with Graves' ophthalmopathy.

The rearrangement joins TRBV6-1 to TRBJ2-7, with D perhaps being TRBD1 or TRBD2 (6 bases each). The CDR3 spans 14 residues. The germline V gene encodes CDR1 MNHNS and CDR2 SASEGT. V dropped 6 bases and J dropped 0 bases, with 12 bases sitting between them. CDR3 coding DNA: TGTGCCAGCAGAAGGGGGGCCAACTCCTACGAGCAGTACTTC. As protein: CASRRGANSYEQYF.

This clonotype was seen a few times. This chain joins TRBV7-2 and TRBJ1-6; D not certain. Germline V gene data show CDR1 as SGHTA and CDR2 as FQGNSA. The CDR3 spans 16 residues. V was trimmed by 1 base and J by 6 bases, leaving 13 bases between them. CDR3 residues: CASSLVSSASNSPLHF. DNA for the CDR3: TGTGCCAGCAGCTTAGTGTCCAGCGCCTCTAATTCACCCCTCCACTTT.

This clonotype was counted between two and nine times. V gene TRBV2 combines with J gene TRBJ2-1, with D unclear. The V gene lost 11 bases and the J gene lost 5 bases, with 13 bases spanning the gap. Germline assignment: CDR1 SNHLY and CDR2 FYNNEI. The CDR3 runs to 12 residues. The CDR3 DNA reads TGTGCCCTAGGCCTGACTGACAATGAGCAGTTCTTC. Translated: CALGLTDNEQFF.

This clonotype was counted at least ten times. The rearrangement links TRBV12-3 or TRBV12-4 to TRBJ1-5, with TRBD1 matching over 10 bases. V lost 6 bases and J lost 2; bases outside the gene matches: 4. The CDR3 sequence is 15 residues long. The CDR3 here is CASSLGQGGNQPQHF. Written as DNA, the CDR3 is TGTGCCAGCAGCCTTGGACAGGGGGGCAATCAGCCCCAGCATTTT.

Here the CDR3 reads CASSEYGRDNSPLHF. The CDR3 DNA reads as TGTGCCAGCAGTGAATATGGCAGAGATAATTCACCCCTCCACTTT. The V and J genes are TRBV25-1 and TRBJ1-6; unclear D gene. Per germline, CDR1 MGHDK and CDR2 SYGVNS. Between the trimmed V and J ends, which lost 0 bases and 5 bases, there was a span of 8 bases. This CDR3 comprises 15 residues.

This clonotype was counted ten times or more. The chain combines TRBV4-1 with TRBJ2-5; no definite D call. V lost 4 bases and J 5 bases, leaving 11 bases between the germline ends. Per germline, CDR1 MGHRA and CDR2 YSYEKL. CDR3 length: 13 amino acids. In DNA, the CDR3 is TGCGCCAGCAGCCGCCAAGCCGGGGAGACCCAGTACTTC. This sequence encodes CASSRQAGETQYF.

This clonotype was seen at least ten times. The V gene is TRBV18, the J gene TRBJ2-3; no clear D. V lost 6 bases and J lost 3, with 13 bases in between. Germline V gene sequence: CDR1 KGHSH, CDR2 LQKENI. The CDR3 loop spans 14 amino acids. CDR3 sequence reads: CASSPVRATDTQYF. CDR3 coding DNA: TGTGCCAGCTCCCCCGTACGGGCTACAGATACGCAGTATTTT.

CDR3 bases: TGTGCCAGCAGCTTGGAGAAGGACGCTAGCCCCCGGAGCTCCTACAATGAGCAGTTCTTC. It codes for CASSLEKDASPRSSYNEQFF. The chain has TRBV11-2 and TRBJ2-1, with D maybe TRBD2 (5 bases). The germline CDR1 and CDR2 sequences are SGHAT and FQNNGV. This CDR3 spans 20 amino acids. The V gene lost 3 bases and the J gene lost 0 bases, with 24 bases spanning the gap.

This clonotype has only a few counts. V usage is TRBV5-5 and J usage is TRBJ2-5; D is unresolved. CDR1 is SGHKS, CDR2 YYEKEE, per germline (reference sequence). Trimming removed 2 bases at V and 4 bases at J, with 9 bases between. The CDR3 is 13 residues long. CDR3 protein: CASSFGPVETQYF. The CDR3 coding sequence is TGTGCCAGCAGCTTCGGTCCGGTAGAGACCCAGTACTTC.

This clonotype was seen a handful of times. The chain joins TRBV15 to TRBJ1-5; no clear D. Germline-derived CDR1 and CDR2 are LNHNV and YYDKDF (reference sequence). The CDR3 has 14 residues. V was clipped by 0 bases and J by 7 bases, with 10 bases between them. CDR3 nucleotide sequence: TGTGCCACCAGCAGAGAGGGTAGCAGACAGCCCCAGCATTTT. Encoded protein: CATSREGSRQPQHF.

This chain joins TRBV15 and TRBJ2-7; D gene unclear. The V end was cut by 0 bases, the J end by 4 bases, with 10 bases between. Germline CDR1 and CDR2: LNHNV and YYDKDF (reference sequence). This CDR3 is 14 amino acids long. CDR3 sequence (DNA): TGTGCCACCAGCAGAGATCCTGGGTTGTACGAGCAGTACTTC. Its translation is CATSRDPGLYEQYF.

This clonotype has only a few counts. DNA for the CDR3: TGTGCCAGCACCCGACAGGGAGATGGCTACACCTTC. Translating it yields CASTRQGDGYTF. The genes are TRBV6-1 and TRBJ1-2, with 7 bases matching TRBD1. The CDR3 contains 12 residues. Per germline, CDR1 MNHNS and CDR2 SASEGT. V lost 7 bases to trimming and J lost 6 bases; unmatched junction nucleotides: 5.